This entry features one T cell receptor beta chain sequence. Its antigen is unidentified. The CDR3 sequence is 13 residues long. Germline CDR1 reads MDHEN; CDR2 reads SYDVKM. Primers included in the PCR were 60 Vbeta and 13 Jbeta primers. Data came from immunoSEQ multiplex PCR; TCRdb stores just in-frame clones and leaves some out. The sample includes fewer than 150,000 clones, approximately 70% of them seen just once. The data were taken from a study of cytomegalovirus exposure and HLA in healthy donors. General study results and limits: The productive fraction for most TCR beta V segments was about 87% or about 30% in an earlier analysis.

This clonotype originated in a young woman in good health and CMV-seronegative. The V gene is TRBV28, the J gene TRBJ2-5; TRBD1 matches 8 bases. The J call may be mistaken, given a closer DNA end match to TRBJ2-7. Source material: PBMCs. DNA of the CDR3: TGTGCCAGCAGTTTGACAGGGGTCTCCGAGCAGTACTTC. This translates into CASSLTGVSEQYF.